The entry below describes one T cell receptor beta chain. The record originates from a study of blood T cells in healthy people across ages. A second PCR, run for about 7 to 11 cycles, used a sample-barcoded 5' primer plus a J-beta primer mix. At least 3 million CDR3-containing paired-end reads were obtained per sample. TCRdb redid the calling of the 5' RACE reads with MiXCR, one entry per CDR3 protein. The table records 750,000 or so distinct CDR3 sequences, 20% to 30% of them present only once. V was shortened by 4 bases and J by 5 bases, with 8 bases between the two germline ends. The germline CDR1 and CDR2 sequences are LNHDA and SQIVND (reference sequence). The CDR3 extends over 12 amino acids. This sample was also put to use in a study of T cells of mothers and their children. That paper states: The study sampled a few healthy Caucasian mothers and their six children.

This receptor was identified in a boy younger than 18 in good health. The V and J genes are TRBV19 and TRBJ1-2; D gene unclear. The sample consisted of blood. CDR3 residues: CASSTGEYGYTF. The CDR3 coding sequence is TGTGCCAGTAGTACCGGGGAGTATGGCTACACCTTC.